Listed here are 10 T cell receptor beta chains from one sample, sequenced in a study of blood T cells in healthy people across ages. Sample-barcoded 5' priming and a J-beta primer mix drove a second PCR of roughly 6 to 12 cycles. One entry per CDR3 protein, called by TCRdb with MiXCR from the 5' RACE reads. The data show roughly 700,000 distinct CDR3 sequences, with about a third seen just once and roughly 15% held by the top ten. Sequencing was performed on blood. These receptor sequences come from a woman of 80 years or more in good health.

This clonotype was seen many times. A much larger clone is a single base away; this may be a read error. This chain connects TRBV6-1 to TRBJ2-5, with D unresolved. This CDR3 is built from 13 residues. CDR1 MNHNS and CDR2 SASEGT come from the germline V gene. Trimming took 1 base from V and 11 from J, leaving 14 bases between them. CDR3 sequence (DNA): TGTGCCAGCAGTGAAGTCGCGTTTATTGAGCAGTACTTC. Protein sequence: CASSEVAFIEQYF.

Turning to this clonotype: A much larger clone differs from this one at a single base, so this may be a read error. The gene calls are TRBV7-9 and TRBJ2-7; possibly TRBD1 or TRBD2 for D (5 bases each). The CDR3 covers 13 residues. V dropped 1 base and J dropped 10 bases, with 14 bases sitting between them. Germline assignment: CDR1 SEHNR and CDR2 FQNEAQ (reference sequence). The CDR3 spells CASSLVVGESQYF. CDR3 bases: TGTGCCAGCAGCTTAGTGGTAGGGGAGTCCCAGTACTTC. Drawing the rest from reference TRBV7-9 and TRBJ2-7, the complete variable domain is DTGVSQNPRHKITKRGQNVTFRCDPISEHNRLYWYRQTLGQGPEFLTYFQNEAQLEKSRLLSDRFSAERPKGSFSTLEIQRTEQGDSAMYLCASSLVVGESQYFGPGTRLTVT.

The chain combines TRBV12-3 or TRBV12-4 with TRBJ2-5, with D maybe TRBD1 (6 bases). The CDR3 loop spans 13 amino acids. The V end was cut by 6 bases, the J end by 11 bases, with 19 bases between. CDR3 sequence reads: CASRGDTPREQYF. As DNA, the CDR3 is TGTGCCAGCAGGGGGGACACACCGAGGGAGCAGTACTTC.

The V and J genes are TRBV20-1 and TRBJ2-7, with TRBD2 matching over 8 bases. The DNA end lines up better with TRBJ2-5; the J call may be wrong. There are 13 residues in the CDR3. Germline V gene sequence: CDR1 DFQATT, CDR2 SNEGSKA (reference sequence). This chain's CDR3 is CSAPGGLGETQYF. DNA for the CDR3: TGCAGTGCCCCGGGGGGGCTGGGGGAGACCCAGTACTTC.

As for this clonotype: This may be a read error, as it is one base from a much larger clone. The CDR3 loop is CASSLPSMNEQYF. The CDR3 bases are TGTGCCAGCAGCTTACCTAGCATGAATGAGCAGTACTTC. The genes are TRBV7-2 and TRBJ2-7; possible D gene TRBD2, 5 bases. This CDR3 has 13 amino acids. Germline lookup yields CDR1 SGHTA and CDR2 FQGNSA. Trimming removed 2 bases from V and 7 bases from J, with 12 bases in between.

In its sample, this clonotype was seen many times. The chain links TRBV4-1 to TRBJ2-7, with 10 nucleotides matching TRBD1. The V gene's germline CDR1 is MGHRA and CDR2 YSYEKL. V lost 6 bases and J lost 6; bases outside the gene matches: 14. CDR3 size: 16 residues. The CDR3 DNA reads as TGCGCCAGCAGTCCGGGACAGGGGACGAGCTTGGGCGAGCAGTACTTC. Amino acids: CASSPGQGTSLGEQYF.

This clonotype was observed at least ten times. The chain recombines TRBV6-5 with TRBJ2-2, with D unclear. V was clipped by 5 bases and J by 6 bases, with 7 bases between them. CDR1 MNHEY and CDR2 SVGAGI come from the germline V gene. The CDR3 has 12 residues. CDR3 bases: TGTGCCAGCAGTCGCTTTCCCGGGGAGCTGTTTTTT. Translated: CASSRFPGELFF.

About this clonotype: A single base separates this from a much larger clone, so it may be a read error. V usage is TRBV27 and J usage is TRBJ1-6; D gene unclear. Germline assignment: CDR1 MNHEY and CDR2 SMNVEV (reference sequence). The CDR3 sequence is 12 residues long. CDR3 region: CASSFRGSPRHF. For the CDR3, the DNA is TGTGCCAGCAGTTTTCGAGGGTCACCCCGCCACTTT.

This clonotype has at least ten counts. This chain joins TRBV20-1 and TRBJ2-5; 8 bases map to TRBD2. The CDR3 has 14 amino acids. Looked up from germline, CDR1 is DFQATT and CDR2 is SNEGSKA (reference sequence). J gave up 1 base and V 5 bases, and 6 bases lay outside the gene matches. As DNA, the CDR3 is TGCAGTGCTGGGACTAGTTTCCCCCAAGAGACCCAGTACTTC. Translating gives CSAGTSFPQETQYF.

The gene calls are TRBV4-2 and TRBJ1-1; 7 bases map to TRBD1. J gave up 0 bases and V 2 bases, and 6 bases lay outside the gene matches. The V gene's germline CDR1 is LGHNA and CDR2 YNFKEQ. The CDR3 has 16 amino acids. The CDR3 is CASSQQPGQMNTEAFF. CDR3 nucleotides: TGTGCCAGCAGCCAACAACCGGGACAGATGAACACTGAAGCTTTCTTT.